This T cell receptor beta chain appears in the sequencing data of a study of T cells in Graves' hyperthyroidism and ophthalmopathy. On the study more broadly: Peripheral blood samples were taken at initial diagnosis, prior to any treatment. Findings of the study overall: In blood, most of the thyroid clonotypes expanded above 0.001 were also present.

Researchers barred patients who had uncontrolled infection, other autoimmune disease, pregnancy or lactation. Out of around 10 ml of fresh peripheral blood came the PBMCs. A remark on this clonotype: What it binds is not known.

Template material for amplifying TCR beta CDR3 regions consisted of RNA transcripts. HTBI primers were employed in a first-round RT-PCR of the TCR CDR3. TCRdb itself ran the multiplex PCR reads through MiXCR, one entry per CDR3 protein. The sample yields some 460,000 distinct CDR3 sequences, 15% to 18% seen once. This receptor was identified in a young woman with Graves' hyperthyroidism. The sample was blood.

The CDR3 sequence: CASSQGVEQPQHF. CDR3 sequence (DNA): TGCGCCAGCAGCCAAGGTGTTGAACAGCCCCAGCATTTT. The chain couples TRBV5-1 to TRBJ1-5, with D hard to call. V lost 4 bases and J 7 bases, leaving 12 bases between the germline ends. Germline values: CDR1 SGHRS, CDR2 YFSETQ. The CDR3 sequence is 13 residues long. Full variable domain (remainder filled in from reference TRBV5-1 and TRBJ1-5): KAGVTQTPRYLIKTRGQQVTLSCSPISGHRSVSWYQQTPGQGLQFLFEYFSETQRNKGNFPGRFSGRQFSNSRSEMNVSTLELGDSALYLCASSQGVEQPQHFGDGTRLSIL.